These 16 T cell receptor beta chains were all obtained from the same sample, sequenced in a study of CD4 and CD8 cells across lung adenocarcinoma regions (dated by TCRdb to 2016 to 2018). Receptor amplification or capture employed PCR. These reads were obtained on a HiSeq X Ten. In-frame beta chains were kept once TCRdb had trimmed the public reads at Q25 with fastp and called clones with MiXCR. For every CDR3 protein sequence, its rows merge into one entry that carries the most common genes and DNA. This sample comprises about 25,000 distinct CDR3 sequences, 50% to 55% of them detected only once. Roughly half of the sample is held by the ten biggest clonotypes. The sample taken for sequencing was CD8+ T cells from the center of a lung tumor. Explained via the paper, the cell subset or site label denotes: tumor center region. Every receptor here comes from a male donor with lung adenocarcinoma. The CD4 and CD8 labels of this study may be unreliable.

Regarding this clonotype: Compared with germline, one end of the junction differs, possibly owing to a read error. The chain links TRBV6-1 to TRBJ2-3; either TRBD1 or TRBD2 may supply D (5 bases each). CDR1 is MNHNS and CDR2 is SASEGT in the germline V gene. There are 16 residues in the CDR3. The CDR3 sequence is CASGGVGAGDRDTQYF. The CDR3 bases are TGTGCCAGTGGGGGAGTCGGGGCCGGGGACCGAGATACCCAGTATTTT.

This clonotype has just a few counts. This chain uses TRBV9 with TRBJ1-5, with a weak D call TRBD1 (5 bases). This CDR3 is built from 14 residues. V was cut by 0 bases and J by 6 bases, with 10 bases left in between. The germline V gene has CDR1 SGDLS and CDR2 YYNGEE. The CDR3 DNA sequence: TGTGCCAGCAGCGTAGATGGGGCAGGTCAGCCCCAGCATTTT. The encoded protein is CASSVDGAGQPQHF.

This chain joins TRBV6-1 and TRBJ2-1; 12 positions match TRBD2. This CDR3 region has 15 residues. Germline V gives CDR1 MNHNS, CDR2 SASEGT. V dropped 4 bases and J dropped 4; count of bases not matched to a gene: 2. CDR3 nucleotide sequence: TGTGCCAGCAGTGGGCTAGCGGGGGGGTACAATGAGCAGTTCTTC. This encodes CASSGLAGGYNEQFF.

Worth noting for this clonotype: The junction shows a germline mismatch at one end, possibly a read error. CDR3 sequence (DNA): TGTGCCAGCATAGGTAGTAGCGGTGAGCTGTATTTT. It yields the protein CASIGSSGELYF. The V gene is TRBV6-1, the J gene TRBJ2-2; a possible D gene is TRBD2 (6 bases). There are 12 residues in the CDR3. Germline lookup yields CDR1 MNHNS and CDR2 SASEGT.

The genes are TRBV6-1 and TRBJ2-3, with D perhaps matching TRBD1 (5 bases). The J call may be wrong; the DNA end is better matched by TRBJ2-4. This CDR3 comprises 13 residues. CDR1 is MNHNS and CDR2 is SASEGT in the germline V gene. The chain's CDR3 is CASSEQDTDTQYF. CDR3 in DNA: TGTGCCAGCAGTGAACAGGACACAGACACTCAGTACTTC.

This clonotype is categorized as medium-sized (0.01 to 0.1%). The V and J genes are TRBV6-1 and TRBJ1-1, with unresolved D. Trimming cost V 3 bases and J 6 bases, with 11 bases left between them. Germline-derived CDR1 and CDR2 are MNHNS and SASEGT. The CDR3 covers 13 residues. CDR3: CASSDLGWAEAFF. In DNA form, the CDR3 reads TGTGCCAGCAGTGACTTGGGGTGGGCTGAAGCTTTCTTT.

With regard to this clonotype: A much bigger clone sits one base away, suggesting this may be a read error. The J gene is TRBJ2-2, the V gene TRBV5-1; D unresolved. The germline V gene has CDR1 SGHRS and CDR2 YFSETQ. The V end was cut by 4 bases, the J end by 5 bases, with 12 bases between. The CDR3 extends over 14 amino acids. DNA for the CDR3: TGCGCCAGCAGCCATACAGAGACGACCGGGGAGCTGTTTTTT. Protein sequence: CASSHTETTGELFF.

Ten or more counts support this clonotype. This chain connects TRBV4-1 to TRBJ1-4; 11 bases are a match to TRBD1. The CDR3 is made up of 14 amino acids. The V gene's germline CDR1 is MGHRA and CDR2 YSYEKL. Unmatched junction bases numbered 6, after V lost 5 bases and J lost 10 bases. The CDR3 loop reads CASSNRDRGVKLFF. The CDR3 DNA is TGCGCCAGCAGCAACCGGGACAGGGGGGTAAAACTGTTTTTT.

Note on this clonotype: Sequence at one end of the junction differs from germline and may be a read error. The CDR3 DNA is TGCGCGAGCAGCGGGGGCCATGCCCAAGATACCCAGTATTTC. Amino acid sequence: CASSGGHAQDTQYF. The rearrangement joins TRBV10-1 to TRBJ2-5; TRBD2 agrees at 8 bases. Germline assignment: CDR1 WNHNN and CDR2 SYGVQD (reference sequence). The CDR3 totals 14 residues.

On this clonotype: Mismatch with germline at one junction end may stem from a read error. The chain combines TRBV6-1 with TRBJ2-5, with 11 bases that match TRBD2. Per germline, CDR1 MNHNS and CDR2 SASEGT. This CDR3 is 15 amino acids long. CDR3 nucleotide sequence: TGTGCCGGGGGCAAAGGGGGACTAGCGGAAGATACGCAGTACTTT. This translates into CAGGKGGLAEDTQYF.

A few counts support this clonotype. V is TRBV4-2 and J is TRBJ2-2, with D unclear. Germline CDR1 is LGHNA and CDR2 is YNFKEQ. This CDR3 has 16 amino acids. Trimming shortened V by 1 base and J by 5 bases, and 14 bases separated the two germline ends. The DNA for the CDR3 is TGTGCCAGCAGCCAAGTGGGGAATGTGGTGACCGGGGAGCTGTTTTTT. It specifies CASSQVGNVVTGELFF.

This clonotype was counted ten times or more. The chain recombines TRBV9 with TRBJ2-5, with a tentative D call TRBD1 (5 bases). Germline V gene lookup returns CDR1 SGDLS and CDR2 YYNGEE. V dropped 2 bases and J dropped 7 bases, with 24 bases sitting between them. This CDR3 is 17 amino acids long. In DNA, the CDR3 is TGTGCCAGCAGCGTCGGGTCGCCAGGGTCAGGTTCGGGGACCCAGTACTTC. Translating it yields CASSVGSPGSGSGTQYF.

The gene calls are TRBV6-1 and TRBJ2-3, with a weak D call TRBD2 (7 bases). V dropped 3 bases and J dropped 5 bases, with 21 bases sitting between them. CDR1 and CDR2 (germline): MNHNS, SASEGT. This CDR3 spans 17 amino acids. The CDR3 here is CASSEGWGGGDQDTQYF. DNA for the CDR3: TGTGCCAGCAGTGAGGGTTGGGGGGGCGGGGACCAAGATACGCAGTATTTT.

A note on this clonotype: Given a much more abundant clone one base away, this may be a read error. The chain has TRBV27 and TRBJ2-1; 8 bases map to TRBD2. The CDR3 is 17 residues long. The V gene's germline CDR1 is MNHEY and CDR2 SMNVEV (reference sequence). CDR3 sequence: CVSSLRFVGGDSNEQFF. The CDR3 coding sequence is TGTGTCAGCAGTTTAAGGTTCGTCGGGGGGGATAGCAATGAGCAGTTCTTC.

The J gene is TRBJ2-1, the V gene TRBV7-9; 7 positions match TRBD1. The CDR3 has 21 residues. V gave up 4 bases and J gave up 1 base; unmatched junction bases: 22. Germline V gene lookup returns CDR1 SEHNR and CDR2 FQNEAQ (reference sequence). The DNA of the CDR3 is TGTGCCAGCAGCTCCAACAGGGGCTACGGAGGTAATAGAGGGTCCTACAATGAGCAGTTCTTC. As protein: CASSSNRGYGGNRGSYNEQFF.

The gene calls are TRBV10-3 and TRBJ2-6, with 7 bases identical to TRBD2. Trimming cost V 9 bases and J 1 base; bases outside gene matches: 12. This CDR3 is built from 17 residues. The germline V gene encodes CDR1 ENHRY and CDR2 SYGVKD. The CDR3 nucleotides read TGTGCCATTGCCCCGGGCGTGGGGGGGTCTGGGGCCAACGTCCTGACTTTC. This encodes CAIAPGVGGSGANVLTF.